Sequencing of this T cell receptor (beta chain) was carried out in a study of blood T cell repertoires in COVID-19. Study summary: Collection of acute and convalescent COVID-19 samples took place in the United States, Italy and Spain. In each case, the material was cDNA or gDNA derived from T cells, B-cell-depleted T cells, or PBMCs.

In the original analysis: Researchers report that nucleated cell counts were estimated from reference gene primer amplification. Here immunoSEQ multiplex PCR was the method, and the copy in TCRdb shows in-frame clones only, minus some. D and trimming come from the DNA, and the V and J calls and clone size come from that table. Among about 74,000 clones listed, under 85% were seen once. The origin of this receptor is a man between 65 and 85 years old with acute or convalescent COVID-19. The sequenced material came from peripheral blood.

Here the CDR3 DNA reads TGTGCCAGCACCTGGACAGCGACTGAAGCTTTCTTT. It codes for CASTWTATEAFF. The V call is TRBV18, the J call TRBJ1-1; D possibly corresponds to TRBD1 (6 bases). The CDR3 length is 12 residues. Germline V CDR1 and CDR2: KGHSH, LQKENI. V shed 8 bases and J shed 5 bases, with 12 bases lying between them. Complete variable domain (other parts from reference TRBV18 and TRBJ1-1): NAGVMQNPRHLVRRRGQEARLRCSPMKGHSHVYWYRQLPEEGLKFMVYLQKENIIDESGMPKERFSAEFPKEGPSILRIQQVVRGDSAAYFCASTWTATEAFFGQGTRLTVV.